This T cell receptor (beta chain) appears in the sequencing data of a study of T cell changes during pregnancy in multiple sclerosis. Here immunoSEQ multiplex PCR was the method, and the copy in TCRdb shows in-frame clones only, minus some. Seen here are around 39,000 clones, approximately 92% observed once, and the top ten hold around 1.3%. CDR3 length equals 13 residues. The V end lost 10 bases, the J end lost 1 base, and 13 bases lay between the germline ends. Germline lookup yields CDR1 MDHEN and CDR2 SYDVKM. Sequencing was done on a sample of PBMCs (not recorded whether the cells were cultured). This clonotype was obtained from a female donor with multiple sclerosis, enrolled in a pregnancy study. The chain combines TRBV28 with TRBJ1-1; D is unresolved. The CDR3 nucleotides are TGTGCCATCTCTCTGCATGGGAACACTGAAGCTTTCTTT. Its translation is CAISLHGNTEAFF.